This entry lists 24 T cell receptor beta chains sequenced from one sample in a study of radiotherapy plus CTLA-4 blockade in lung cancer. Repertoires were generated with immunoSEQ multiplex PCR, while TCRdb's copy carries only in-frame clones and drops some. This sample yields 42,000 or so clones, of which 79% are seen a single time; around 22% belongs to the top ten. The specimen was peripheral blood, collected from a patient treated with radiotherapy plus ipilimumab. Receptor source: a human donor with non-small cell lung cancer that progressed on radiotherapy plus ipilimumab.

The chain combines TRBV19 with TRBJ1-4, with D uncertain. Per germline, CDR1 LNHDA and CDR2 SQIVND (reference sequence). The V end lost 5 bases, the J end lost 10 bases, and 11 bases lay between the germline ends. The CDR3 is made up of 12 amino acids. CDR3 bases: TGTGCCAGTAGTGAATGGGGAGGAAAACTGTTTTTT. This gives the protein CASSEWGGKLFF.

This rearrangement joins TRBV2 to TRBJ1-5; D possibly corresponds to TRBD1 (6 bases). Germline CDR1 SNHLY, CDR2 FYNNEI. This CDR3 comprises 13 residues. The ends were cut back, 7 bases at V and 7 bases at J, with 14 bases in the middle. For the CDR3, the DNA is TGTGCCAGCAACCCGGGGGGCGGACAGCCCCAGCATTTT. Protein: CASNPGGGQPQHF. Filled out from reference TRBV2 and TRBJ1-5, the complete variable domain reads EPEVTQTPSHQVTQMGQEVILRCVPISNHLYFYWYRQILGQKVEFLVSFYNNEISEKSEIFDDQFSVERPDGSNFTLKIRSTKLEDSAMYFCASNPGGGQPQHFGDGTRLSIL.

This chain links TRBV6-5 with TRBJ1-2; D remains ambiguous. Germline loops: CDR1 MNHEY, CDR2 SVGAGI. The CDR3 runs 15 residues. Between the trimmed V and J ends, which lost 2 bases and 3 bases, there was a span of 13 bases. CDR3 DNA: TGTGCCAGCAGTTACCTTTGGGAGTGGGACTATGGCTACACCTTC. The encoded protein is CASSYLWEWDYGYTF.

The chain links TRBV5-1 to TRBJ2-5, with D perhaps TRBD1 (6 bases). CDR1 is SGHRS, CDR2 YFSETQ, per germline. Trimming took off 1 base at V and 11 bases at J, with 15 bases between the two ends. The CDR3 is made up of 13 amino acids. This CDR3 is CASSLMGAGEQYF. The CDR3 region has the DNA TGCGCCAGCAGCTTGATGGGGGCCGGGGAGCAGTACTTC.

This chain uses TRBV11-2 with TRBJ2-1; 10 nucleotides align to TRBD2. The CDR3 covers 16 residues. V was clipped by 4 bases and J by 0 bases; unmatched bases: 3. Germline loops: CDR1 SGHAT, CDR2 FQNNGV. As DNA, the CDR3 is TGTGCCAGCAGCTCGTTAGCGGGGGGCTCCTACAATGAGCAGTTCTTC. This codes for CASSSLAGGSYNEQFF.

The rearrangement uses TRBV4-1 and TRBJ1-5, with D unresolved. In germline, CDR1 is MGHRA, CDR2 YSYEKL. The CDR3 extends over 13 amino acids. V was clipped by 2 bases and J by 7 bases, with 9 bases between them. The CDR3 bases are TGCGCCAGCAGCCAACTAATTCGGCAGCCCCAGCATTTT. Protein: CASSQLIRQPQHF.

V is TRBV11-2 and J is TRBJ2-3, with TRBD2 identical over 8 bases. V gave up 6 bases and J gave up 1 base; unmatched junction bases: 9. The CDR3 is 16 amino acids. CDR1 is SGHAT, CDR2 FQNNGV, per germline. The CDR3 DNA follows: TGTGCCAGCAGTTCTCGTCGGGGGGGCGGCACAGATACGCAGTATTTT. It codes for CASSSRRGGGTDTQYF.

This clone has more than one count but fewer than ten. The gene calls are TRBV14 and TRBJ1-5, with unresolved D. V lost 4 bases and J lost 9, with 13 bases in between. The CDR3 contains 13 residues. Germline CDR1 reads SGHDN; CDR2 reads FVKESK. CDR3 DNA: TGTGCCAGCAGCCCCTTCGCGGGTTCGCCCCAGCATTTT. Amino acids: CASSPFAGSPQHF.

This chain uses TRBV10-3 with TRBJ2-1; unclear D gene. CDR3 length: 12 residues. V was cut by 4 bases and J by 8 bases, with 9 bases left in between. CDR1 is ENHRY and CDR2 is SYGVKD in the germline V gene. CDR3 bases: TGTGCCATCAGTGTACTGGGCGATGAGCAGTTCTTC. Its protein product is CAISVLGDEQFF.

The rearrangement joins TRBV27 to TRBJ1-5, with 7 bases aligning to TRBD1. Germline CDR1 is MNHEY and CDR2 is SMNVEV (reference sequence). The junction had 10 bases not matched to a gene; V was cut back by 1 base and J by 7 bases. The CDR3 length is 16 residues. The DNA of the CDR3 is TGTGCCAGCAGTTTATTCGGACAGGCCCCAGGGCAGCCCCAGCATTTT. Encoded protein: CASSLFGQAPGQPQHF.

The chain is built from TRBV7-8 and TRBJ2-7; possibly TRBD2 for D (7 bases). Germline V gene data show CDR1 as SGHVS and CDR2 as FQNEAQ. V lost 3 bases and J lost 2, with 14 bases in between. This CDR3 has 15 residues. Written as DNA, the CDR3 is TGTGCCAGCAGCTTGGAGGGCGGGGGCACCTACGAGCAGTACTTC. This encodes CASSLEGGGTYEQYF.

This clone was found a few times. The J gene is TRBJ1-1, the V gene TRBV7-9; no definite D call. This CDR3 spans 15 amino acids. CDR1 SEHNR and CDR2 FQNEAQ come from the germline V gene (reference sequence). The V end lost 4 bases, the J end lost 2 bases, and 14 bases lay between the germline ends. The CDR3 protein is CASSSPSRGNTEAFF. DNA for the CDR3: TGTGCCAGCAGCTCACCCTCCCGCGGTAACACTGAAGCTTTCTTT.

The chain carries TRBV10-3 and TRBJ1-1; 7 bases map to TRBD1. CDR1 and CDR2 from the germline V gene are ENHRY and SYGVKD. This CDR3 region has 16 residues. V gave up 8 bases and J gave up 1 base; unmatched junction bases: 13. As DNA, the CDR3 is TGTGCCATCGTACCGGGACAGACGACTAAGAACACTGAAGCTTTCTTT. Residues: CAIVPGQTTKNTEAFF.

The rearrangement uses TRBV11-2 and TRBJ2-7, with D possibly TRBD1 on 6 matching bases. The ends were cut back, 7 bases at V and 3 bases at J, with 19 bases in the middle. The germline CDR1 and CDR2 sequences are SGHAT and FQNNGV. This CDR3 has 15 amino acids. The DNA of the CDR3 is TGTGCCAGCACCCCACCACAGGGAAACGGCTACGAGCAGTACTTC. This encodes CASTPPQGNGYEQYF.

In its sample, this clone ranks as medium-sized. The chain recombines TRBV19 with TRBJ1-4; a weak D match, TRBD1 (6 bases). V lost 6 bases to trimming and J lost 2 bases, with 13 bases between them. The CDR3 is made up of 15 amino acids. The V gene's germline CDR1 is LNHDA and CDR2 SQIVND (reference sequence). CDR3 coding DNA: TGTGCCAGTAGCCTTCAACAGGGTACTAATGAAAAACTGTTTTTT. It yields the protein CASSLQQGTNEKLFF.

The genes are TRBV9 and TRBJ1-2, with 10 bases that match TRBD1. J was trimmed by 4 bases and V by 3 bases; bases with no gene match: 9. CDR3 length: 16 residues. Germline loops: CDR1 SGDLS, CDR2 YYNGEE. DNA of the CDR3: TGTGCCAGCAGCGCCGGACAGGGGGTTTATGGCTATGGCTACACCTTC. This translates into CASSAGQGVYGYGYTF.

This chain uses TRBV11-2 with TRBJ2-3; TRBD2 agrees at 10 bases. The CDR3 is 16 amino acids. Germline V lookup: CDR1 SGHAT, CDR2 FQNNGV. J lost 0 bases, V lost 3 bases, and 3 bases had no gene match. For the CDR3, the DNA is TGTGCCAGCAGCTTCGTTAGCGGGGGGAGCACAGATACGCAGTATTTT. Protein: CASSFVSGGSTDTQYF.

This clone was recorded once. This rearrangement joins TRBV28 to TRBJ2-5; 8 nucleotides line up with TRBD2. V lost 6 bases to trimming and J lost 5 bases; unmatched junction nucleotides: 5. Per the germline V gene, CDR1 is MDHEN and CDR2 is SYDVKM. This CDR3 is built from 13 residues. CDR3 protein: CASRSGGRETQYF. CDR3 coding DNA: TGTGCCAGCAGATCGGGGGGGCGGGAGACCCAGTACTTC.

The V gene is TRBV5-4, the J gene TRBJ2-5, with 10 bases lining up with TRBD2. The germline gives CDR1 SGHNT, CDR2 YYREEE (reference sequence). The CDR3 spans 16 residues. Trimming at V came to 0 bases and at J to 2 bases, leaving 4 bases not matched to a gene. The DNA for the CDR3 is TGTGCCAGCAGCTTGGTTGGTAGCGGGGGGCAAGAGACCCAGTACTTC. Translated, it gives CASSLVGSGGQETQYF.

The chain uses TRBV5-1 and TRBJ1-1, with TRBD1 identical over 7 bases. The CDR3 length is 13 residues. The V gene end was trimmed by 4 bases and the J gene end by 3 bases; junction bases not matched to a gene: 3. Germline V gene data show CDR1 as SGHRS and CDR2 as YFSETQ. This CDR3 reads CASSADRYTEAFF. CDR3 nucleotides: TGCGCCAGCAGCGCGGACAGGTACACTGAAGCTTTCTTT.

The chain recombines TRBV6-1 with TRBJ1-5; D is possibly TRBD1 (6 bases). The CDR3 has 13 amino acids. Trimming pared 6 bases from V and 7 bases from J, leaving 13 bases between. Germline V gene sequence: CDR1 MNHNS, CDR2 SASEGT. The CDR3 protein is CASRRQVGQPQHF. DNA for the CDR3: TGTGCCAGCAGGAGACAGGTCGGCCAGCCCCAGCATTTT.

This chain connects TRBV21-1 to TRBJ1-1; the D call TRBD1 from the table was never checked on the DNA. TRBV21-1 is a listed pseudogene. The CDR3 runs to 15 residues. CDR3 residues: CASSKDRLLNTEAFF. The CDR3 nucleotides are TGTGCCAGCAGCAAGGACAGGCTTTTGAACACTGAAGCTTTCTTT.

The table lists this clone with a few counts. CDR3 sequence (DNA): TGTGCCAGCTCCCGACAGGGGGGCGAGCAGTACTTC. It specifies CASSRQGGEQYF. This chain joins TRBV6-1 and TRBJ2-7; TRBD1 matches at 9 bases. V shed 8 bases and J 6 bases; nucleotides not matched to a gene: 5. The germline V gene has CDR1 MNHNS and CDR2 SASEGT. The CDR3 has 12 residues.

The genes are TRBV27 and TRBJ1-5; D possibly corresponds to TRBD1 (5 bases). Germline lookup yields CDR1 MNHEY and CDR2 SMNVEV (reference sequence). This CDR3 is 15 amino acids long. V lost 3 bases, J lost 0 bases, and 9 bases lay in between. This CDR3 is CASSFKGVSNQPQHF. CDR3 in DNA: TGTGCCAGCAGTTTTAAAGGGGTTAGCAATCAGCCCCAGCATTTT.